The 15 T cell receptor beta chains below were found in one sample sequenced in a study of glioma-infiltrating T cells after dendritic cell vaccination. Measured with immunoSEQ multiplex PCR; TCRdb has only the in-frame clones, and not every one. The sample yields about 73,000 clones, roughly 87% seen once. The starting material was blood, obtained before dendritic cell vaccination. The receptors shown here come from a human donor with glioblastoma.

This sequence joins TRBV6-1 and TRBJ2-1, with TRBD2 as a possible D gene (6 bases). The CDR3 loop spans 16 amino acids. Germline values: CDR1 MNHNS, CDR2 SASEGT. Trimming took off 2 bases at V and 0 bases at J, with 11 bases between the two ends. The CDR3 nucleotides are TGTGCCAGCAGTGAAAAGGGCGGGGCCTCCTACAATGAGCAGTTCTTC. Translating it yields CASSEKGGASYNEQFF.

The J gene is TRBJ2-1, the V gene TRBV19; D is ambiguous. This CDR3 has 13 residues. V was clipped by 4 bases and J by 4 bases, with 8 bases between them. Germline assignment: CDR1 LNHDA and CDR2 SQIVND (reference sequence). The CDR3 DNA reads TGTGCCAGTAGTAAGTGGAGTTACAATGAGCAGTTCTTC. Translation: CASSKWSYNEQFF.

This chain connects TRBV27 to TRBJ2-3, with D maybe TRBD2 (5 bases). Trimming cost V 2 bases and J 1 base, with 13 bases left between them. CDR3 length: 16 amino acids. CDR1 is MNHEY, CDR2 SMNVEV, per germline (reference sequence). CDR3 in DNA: TGTGCCAGCAGTTTAAGTGGAGCGGCTCGCACAGATACGCAGTATTTT. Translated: CASSLSGAARTDTQYF.

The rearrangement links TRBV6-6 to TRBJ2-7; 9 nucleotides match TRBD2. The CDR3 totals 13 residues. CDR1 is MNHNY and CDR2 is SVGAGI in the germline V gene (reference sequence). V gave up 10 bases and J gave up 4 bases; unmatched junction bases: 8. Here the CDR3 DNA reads TGTGCCACCATAGCGGGGGCCGGTTACGAGCAGTACTTC. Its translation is CATIAGAGYEQYF.

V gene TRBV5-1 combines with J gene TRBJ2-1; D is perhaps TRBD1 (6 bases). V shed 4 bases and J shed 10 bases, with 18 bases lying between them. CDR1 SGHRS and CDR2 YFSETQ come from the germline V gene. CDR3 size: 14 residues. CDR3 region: CASSLPGLRGEQFF. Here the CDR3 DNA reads TGCGCCAGCAGCCTTCCAGGATTAAGGGGGGAGCAGTTCTTC.

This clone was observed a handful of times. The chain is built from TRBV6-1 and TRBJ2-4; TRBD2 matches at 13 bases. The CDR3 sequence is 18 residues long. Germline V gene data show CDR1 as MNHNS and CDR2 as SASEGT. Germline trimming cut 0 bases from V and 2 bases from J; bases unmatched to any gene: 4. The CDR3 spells CASSEAPGTSGTKNIQYF. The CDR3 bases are TGTGCCAGCAGTGAAGCCCCCGGGACTAGCGGGACCAAAAACATTCAGTACTTC.

CDR3 sequence reads: CASSQSPTGGNEKLFF. The CDR3, as DNA: TGCGCCAGCAGCCAAAGCCCTACAGGGGGTAATGAAAAACTGTTTTTT. This rearrangement joins TRBV5-1 to TRBJ1-4, with 8 bases matching TRBD1. The CDR3 length is 16 residues. Losses at the gene ends were 4 bases for V and 4 bases for J; bases not matched to a gene: 9. Germline V lookup: CDR1 SGHRS, CDR2 YFSETQ.

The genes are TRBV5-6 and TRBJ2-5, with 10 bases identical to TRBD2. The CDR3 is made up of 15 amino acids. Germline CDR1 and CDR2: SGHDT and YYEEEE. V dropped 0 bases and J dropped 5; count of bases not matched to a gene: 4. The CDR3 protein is CASSLVLSGGETQYF. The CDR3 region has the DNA TGTGCCAGCAGCTTGGTGCTTAGCGGGGGGGAGACCCAGTACTTC.

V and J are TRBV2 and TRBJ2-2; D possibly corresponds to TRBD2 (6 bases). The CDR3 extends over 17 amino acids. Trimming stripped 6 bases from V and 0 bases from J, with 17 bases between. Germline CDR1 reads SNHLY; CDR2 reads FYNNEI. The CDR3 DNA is TGTGCCAGCAGAGGGGACTCGAAATACGCGAACACCGGGGAGCTGTTTTTT. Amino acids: CASRGDSKYANTGELFF.

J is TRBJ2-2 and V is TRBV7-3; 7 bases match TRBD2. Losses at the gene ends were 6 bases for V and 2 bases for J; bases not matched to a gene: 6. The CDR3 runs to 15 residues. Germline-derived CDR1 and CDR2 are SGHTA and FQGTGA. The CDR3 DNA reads TGTGCCAGCAGTTACGGGACTACTAACACCGGGGAGCTGTTTTTT. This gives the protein CASSYGTTNTGELFF. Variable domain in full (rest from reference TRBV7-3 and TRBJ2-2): GAGVSQTPSNKVTEKGKYVELRCDPISGHTALYWYRQSLGQGPEFLIYFQGTGAADDSGLPNDRFFAVRPEGSVSTLKIQRTERGDSAVYLCASSYGTTNTGELFFGEGSRLTVL.

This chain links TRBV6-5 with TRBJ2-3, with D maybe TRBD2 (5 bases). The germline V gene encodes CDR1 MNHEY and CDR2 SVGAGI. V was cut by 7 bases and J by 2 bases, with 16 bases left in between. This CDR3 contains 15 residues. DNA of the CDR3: TGTGCCAGCACCCCTTTTGGGCGGGCCACAGATACGCAGTATTTT. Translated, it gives CASTPFGRATDTQYF.

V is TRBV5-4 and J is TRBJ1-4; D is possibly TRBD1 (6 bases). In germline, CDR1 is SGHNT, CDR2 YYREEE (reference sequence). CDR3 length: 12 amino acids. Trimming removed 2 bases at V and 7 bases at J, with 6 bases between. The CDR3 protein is CASSLQGEKLFF. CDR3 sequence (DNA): TGTGCCAGCAGCTTACAGGGTGAAAAACTGTTTTTT.

This chain's CDR3 is CASTLVGPSGNTIYF. CDR3 bases: TGTGCCAGCACCTTGGTGGGGCCCTCTGGAAACACCATATATTTT. The V call is TRBV7-2, the J call TRBJ1-3; TRBD1 is a possible D gene (5 bases). CDR3 length equals 15 residues. CDR1 SGHTA and CDR2 FQGNSA come from the germline V gene. Trimming cost V 7 bases and J 0 bases, with 13 bases left between them.

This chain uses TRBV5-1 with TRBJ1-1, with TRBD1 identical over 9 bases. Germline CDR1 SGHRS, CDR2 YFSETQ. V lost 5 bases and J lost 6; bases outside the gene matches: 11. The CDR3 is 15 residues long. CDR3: CASSPGTGSSAEAFF. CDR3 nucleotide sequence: TGCGCCAGCAGTCCCGGGACAGGGTCTTCCGCTGAAGCTTTCTTT.

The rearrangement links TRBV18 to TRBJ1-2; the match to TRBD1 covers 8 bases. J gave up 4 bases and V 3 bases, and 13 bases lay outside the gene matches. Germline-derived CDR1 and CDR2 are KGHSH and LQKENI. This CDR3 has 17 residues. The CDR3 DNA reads TGTGCCAGCTCACCTCAGACAGGGGCAAATACATTCTATGGCTACACCTTC. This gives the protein CASSPQTGANTFYGYTF.